The clone carrying this T cell receptor beta chain was seen many times. Its specificity is not known. Study-wide findings and caveats: Tumor-infiltrating Treg TCR alpha and beta sequences overlapped most with tumor naive CD4+ T cells, then blood naive. Tumor memory CD4+ T cell TCR gene usage was found to cluster with blood and lymph node memory CD4+ cells and with lymph node naive CD4+ cells.

CD4+CD45RO+CD25- cells were isolated as memory CD4+ T cells. Each CDR3 protein is one row after TCRdb ran MiXCR on the 5' RACE reads. The sample has tens of thousands of distinct CDR3 sequences, less than 35% seen once; the top ten hold roughly 3.5%. Germline CDR1 is SQVTM and CDR2 is ANQGSEA. Trimming shortened V by 6 bases and J by 6 bases, and 11 bases separated the two germline ends. The CDR3 consists of 11 residues. Sequenced sample: memory CD4+ T cells sorted from a lymph node. Noted subset: memory CD4+ T cells, CD4+CD45RO+CD25-. The clonotype comes from a female donor with breast cancer. This sequence joins TRBV29-1 and TRBJ1-2; no clear D gene. The CDR3 protein is CSVADRDGYTF. The CDR3 DNA sequence: TGCAGCGTGGCGGACCGGGATGGCTACACCTTC.